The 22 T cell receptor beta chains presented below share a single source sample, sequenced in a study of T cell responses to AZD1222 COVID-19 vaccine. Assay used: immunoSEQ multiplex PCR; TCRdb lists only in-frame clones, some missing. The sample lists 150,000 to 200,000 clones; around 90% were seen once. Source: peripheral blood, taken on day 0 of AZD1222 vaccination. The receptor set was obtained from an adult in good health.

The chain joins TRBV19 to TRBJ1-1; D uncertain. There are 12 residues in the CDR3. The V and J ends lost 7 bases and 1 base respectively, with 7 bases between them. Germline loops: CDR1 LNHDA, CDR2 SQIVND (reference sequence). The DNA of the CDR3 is TGTGCCAGTACCGCAGGGAACACTGAAGCTTTCTTT. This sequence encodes CASTAGNTEAFF.

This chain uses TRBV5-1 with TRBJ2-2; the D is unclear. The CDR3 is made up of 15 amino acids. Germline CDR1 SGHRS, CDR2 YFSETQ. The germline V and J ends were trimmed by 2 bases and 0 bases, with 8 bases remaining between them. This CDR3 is CASSLMAANTGELFF. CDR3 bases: TGCGCCAGCAGCTTAATGGCGGCGAACACCGGGGAGCTGTTTTTT.

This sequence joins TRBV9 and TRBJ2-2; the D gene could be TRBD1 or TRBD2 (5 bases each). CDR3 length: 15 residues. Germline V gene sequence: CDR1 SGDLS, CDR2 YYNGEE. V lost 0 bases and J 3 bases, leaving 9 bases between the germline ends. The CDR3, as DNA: TGTGCCAGCAGCGTAGATGGGGGATACACCGGGGAGCTGTTTTTT. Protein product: CASSVDGGYTGELFF.

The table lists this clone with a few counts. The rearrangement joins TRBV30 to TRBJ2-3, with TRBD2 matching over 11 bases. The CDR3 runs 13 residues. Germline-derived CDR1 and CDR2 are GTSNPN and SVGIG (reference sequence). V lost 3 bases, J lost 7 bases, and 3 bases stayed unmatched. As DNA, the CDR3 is TGTGCCTGGAGACTAGCGGGAGATCATACGCAGTATTTT. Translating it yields CAWRLAGDHTQYF.

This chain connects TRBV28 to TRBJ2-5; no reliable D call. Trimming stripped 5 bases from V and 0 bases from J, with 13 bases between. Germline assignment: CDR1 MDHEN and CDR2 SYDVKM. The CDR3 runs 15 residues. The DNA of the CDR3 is TGTGCCAGCAGTGATACCTCAACTTACCAAGAGACCCAGTACTTC. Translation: CASSDTSTYQETQYF.

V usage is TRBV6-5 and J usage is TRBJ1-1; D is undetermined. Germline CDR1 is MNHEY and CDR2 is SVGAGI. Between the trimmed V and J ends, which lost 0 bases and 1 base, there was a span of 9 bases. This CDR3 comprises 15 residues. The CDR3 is CASSYSIGENTEAFF. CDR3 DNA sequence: TGTGCCAGCAGTTACTCGATTGGGGAGAACACTGAAGCTTTCTTT.

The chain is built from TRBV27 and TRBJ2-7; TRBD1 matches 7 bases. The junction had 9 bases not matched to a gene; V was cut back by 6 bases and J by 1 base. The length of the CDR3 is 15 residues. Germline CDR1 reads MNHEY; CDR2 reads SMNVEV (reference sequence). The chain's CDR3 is CASSPDRRPSYEQYF. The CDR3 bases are TGTGCCAGCAGCCCGGACAGGAGACCGTCCTACGAGCAGTACTTC.

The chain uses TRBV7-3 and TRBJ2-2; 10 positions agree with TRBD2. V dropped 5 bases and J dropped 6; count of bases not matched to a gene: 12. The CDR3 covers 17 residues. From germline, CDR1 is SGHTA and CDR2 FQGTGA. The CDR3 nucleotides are TGTGCCAGCAGCCCAGGGAGGTCTAGCGGGAGAGCCGGGGAGCTGTTTTTT. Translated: CASSPGRSSGRAGELFF.

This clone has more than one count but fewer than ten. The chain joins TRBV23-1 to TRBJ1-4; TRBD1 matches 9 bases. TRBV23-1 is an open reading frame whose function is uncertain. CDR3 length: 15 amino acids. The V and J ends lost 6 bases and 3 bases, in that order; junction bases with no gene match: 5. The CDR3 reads CASRSDRGSNEKLFF. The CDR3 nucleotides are TGCGCCAGCAGGAGTGACAGGGGGTCTAATGAAAAACTGTTTTTT.

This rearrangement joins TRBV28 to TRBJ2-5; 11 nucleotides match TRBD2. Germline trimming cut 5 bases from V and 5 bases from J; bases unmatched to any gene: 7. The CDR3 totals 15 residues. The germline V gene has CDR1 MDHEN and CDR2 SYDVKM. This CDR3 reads CASSTRTSGSETQYF. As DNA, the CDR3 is TGTGCCAGCAGTACCCGGACTAGCGGGTCGGAGACCCAGTACTTC.

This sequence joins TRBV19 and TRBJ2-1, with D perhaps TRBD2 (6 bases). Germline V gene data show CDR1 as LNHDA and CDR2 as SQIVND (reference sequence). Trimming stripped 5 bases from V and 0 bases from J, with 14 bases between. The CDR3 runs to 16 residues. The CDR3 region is CASSYGGASSYNEQFF. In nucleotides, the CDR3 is TGTGCCAGTAGTTATGGCGGGGCGAGCTCCTACAATGAGCAGTTCTTC.

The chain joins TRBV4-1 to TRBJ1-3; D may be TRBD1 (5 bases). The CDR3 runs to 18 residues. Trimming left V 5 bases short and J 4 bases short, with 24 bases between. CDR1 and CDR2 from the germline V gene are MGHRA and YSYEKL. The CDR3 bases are TGCGCCAGCAGCGGAAGGGACGATCCCCTTCCATCGGGAAACACCATATATTTT. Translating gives CASSGRDDPLPSGNTIYF.

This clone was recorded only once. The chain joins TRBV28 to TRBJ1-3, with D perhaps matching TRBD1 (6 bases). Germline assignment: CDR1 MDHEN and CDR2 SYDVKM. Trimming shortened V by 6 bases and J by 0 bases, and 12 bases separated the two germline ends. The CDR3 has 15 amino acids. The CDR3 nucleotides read TGTGCCAGCAGGCGACAGGCCGCCTCTGGAAACACCATATATTTT. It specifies CASRRQAASGNTIYF.

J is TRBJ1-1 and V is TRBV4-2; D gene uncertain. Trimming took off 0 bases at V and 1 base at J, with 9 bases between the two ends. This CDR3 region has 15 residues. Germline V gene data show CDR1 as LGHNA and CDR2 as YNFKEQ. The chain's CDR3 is CASSQEARGNTEAFF. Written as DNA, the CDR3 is TGTGCCAGCAGCCAAGAAGCGCGGGGGAACACTGAAGCTTTCTTT.

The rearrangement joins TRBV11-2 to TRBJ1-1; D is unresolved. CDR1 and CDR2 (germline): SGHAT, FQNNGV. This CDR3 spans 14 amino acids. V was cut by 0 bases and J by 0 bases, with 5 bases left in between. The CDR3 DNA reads TGTGCCAGCAGCTTAGATCGGGTGAACACTGAAGCTTTCTTT. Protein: CASSLDRVNTEAFF.

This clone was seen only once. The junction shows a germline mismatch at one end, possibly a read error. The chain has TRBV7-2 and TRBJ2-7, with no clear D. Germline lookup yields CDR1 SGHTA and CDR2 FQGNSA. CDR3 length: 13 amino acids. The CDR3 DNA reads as TGTGCCAGCAGCTTAACCCCGTCCTACGATCAGTACTTC. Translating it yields CASSLTPSYDQYF.

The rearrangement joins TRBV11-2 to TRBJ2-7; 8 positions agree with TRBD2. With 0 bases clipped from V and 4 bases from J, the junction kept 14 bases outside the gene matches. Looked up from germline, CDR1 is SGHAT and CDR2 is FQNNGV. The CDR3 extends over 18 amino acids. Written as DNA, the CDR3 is TGTGCCAGCAGCTTAGAGCCCTCCGGGAGCGGGAGTGGGTACGAGCAGTACTTC. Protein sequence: CASSLEPSGSGSGYEQYF.

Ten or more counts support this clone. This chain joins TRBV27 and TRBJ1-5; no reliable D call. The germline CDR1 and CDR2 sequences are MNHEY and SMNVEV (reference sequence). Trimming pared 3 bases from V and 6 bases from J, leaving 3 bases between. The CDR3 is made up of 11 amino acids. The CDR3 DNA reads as TGTGCCAGCAGTTTGTCTCAGCCCCAGCATTTT. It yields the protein CASSLSQPQHF.

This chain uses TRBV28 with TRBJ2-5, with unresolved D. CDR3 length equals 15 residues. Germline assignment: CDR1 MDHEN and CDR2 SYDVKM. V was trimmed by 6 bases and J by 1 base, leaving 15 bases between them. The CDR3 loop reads CASSSPRQFQETQYF. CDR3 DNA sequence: TGTGCCAGCAGCTCGCCCCGACAATTCCAAGAGACCCAGTACTTC.

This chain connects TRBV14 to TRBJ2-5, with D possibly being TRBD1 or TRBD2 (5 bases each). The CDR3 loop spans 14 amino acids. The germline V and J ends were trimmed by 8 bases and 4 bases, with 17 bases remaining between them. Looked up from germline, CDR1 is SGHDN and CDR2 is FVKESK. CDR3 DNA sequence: TGTGCCAGCGGGCCCGGGGCCTTAGGAGAGACCCAGTACTTC. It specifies CASGPGALGETQYF.

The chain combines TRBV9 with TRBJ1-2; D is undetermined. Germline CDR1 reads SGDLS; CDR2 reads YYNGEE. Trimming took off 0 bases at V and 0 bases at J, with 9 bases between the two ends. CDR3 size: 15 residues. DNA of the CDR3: TGTGCCAGCAGCGTAGGGTCGAGTTCTAACTATGGCTACACCTTC. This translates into CASSVGSSSNYGYTF.

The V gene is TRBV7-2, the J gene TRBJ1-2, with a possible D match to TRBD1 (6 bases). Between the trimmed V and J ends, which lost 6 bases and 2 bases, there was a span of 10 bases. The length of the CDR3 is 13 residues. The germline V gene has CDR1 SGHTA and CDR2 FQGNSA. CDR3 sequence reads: CASRRDINYGYTF. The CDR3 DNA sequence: TGTGCCAGCAGGCGGGACATCAACTATGGCTACACCTTC.